The rows below give T cell receptor beta chains drawn from one sample of a study of T-cell reconstitution after alpha-beta-depleted transplantation in children. TCRdb analysed the PCR reads with MiXCR anew, one entry per CDR3 protein. This sample carries about 610,000 distinct CDR3 sequences, 10% of them seen once, and the ten largest clones take about 4.3%. Sequencing was performed on PBMCs from the stem cell graft donor, taken from the stem cell graft. The source of these receptors is a human donor who donated a stem cell graft to a child with acute myeloid leukemia. CDR3s include the opening cysteine and the closing phenylalanine or tryptophan. The D gene is left open where the match is weak. Clone size is shown for a subset of rows, as once, few, many or a class of expanded clone.

j_gene: TRBJ2-3
abundance: .
d_gene: .
v_gene: TRBV15
CDR3nt: TGTGCCACCAGCAGAGATCCGGTAGTTGGAGATACGCAGTATTTT
CDR3aa: CATSRDPVVGDTQYF

j_gene: TRBJ2-3
abundance: .
d_gene: TRBD2
v_gene: TRBV5-1
CDR3nt: TGCGCCAGCAGCTTGATGGGGGAGGGCCCGAATACGCAGTATTTT
CDR3aa: CASSLMGEGPNTQYF

j_gene: TRBJ2-1
abundance: .
d_gene: TRBD2
v_gene: TRBV19
CDR3nt: TGTGCCAGTAGTATAGCCGGCGGGAGTCCTTACAATGAGCAGTTCTTC
CDR3aa: CASSIAGGSPYNEQFF

j_gene: TRBJ2-2
abundance: .
d_gene: .
v_gene: TRBV5-1
CDR3nt: TGCGCCAGCAGCTTGGATGGGGCGAACACCGGGGAGCTGTTTTTT
CDR3aa: CASSLDGANTGELFF

j_gene: TRBJ2-2
abundance: .
d_gene: .
v_gene: TRBV12-3/TRBV12-4
CDR3nt: TGTGCCAGCAGTTTATTAGGGGGAGGACGGGCCGGGGAGCTGTTTTTT
CDR3aa: CASSLLGGGRAGELFF

j_gene: TRBJ2-3
abundance: .
d_gene: .
v_gene: TRBV5-1
CDR3nt: TGCGCCAGCAGCTCTAGACTAGATGCAGATACGCAGTATTTT
CDR3aa: CASSSRLDADTQYF

j_gene: TRBJ2-2
abundance: many
d_gene: .
v_gene: TRBV6-6
CDR3nt: TGTGCCAGCGAGGGTCCCGGGGAGCTGTTTTTT
CDR3aa: CASEGPGELFF

j_gene: TRBJ2-7
abundance: .
d_gene: .
v_gene: TRBV6-2/TRBV6-3
CDR3nt: TGTGCCAGCAGTTATACGGCCAGTCCCACCTCCCAGCAGTACTTC
CDR3aa: CASSYTASPTSQQYF

j_gene: TRBJ2-2
abundance: .
d_gene: .
v_gene: TRBV29-1
CDR3nt: TGCAGCGTTGAAGAGGGAGCGGGCACCGGGGAGCTGTTTTTT
CDR3aa: CSVEEGAGTGELFF

j_gene: TRBJ2-7
abundance: many
d_gene: .
v_gene: TRBV6-2/TRBV6-3
CDR3nt: TGTGCCAGCAGTTACTCGAAGGTGGCAGGGAAGGCCTACGAGCAGTACTTC
CDR3aa: CASSYSKVAGKAYEQYF

j_gene: TRBJ2-2
abundance: .
d_gene: .
v_gene: TRBV7-2
CDR3nt: TGTGCCAGCACCACCGGGCCTTACACCGGGGAGCTGTTTTTT
CDR3aa: CASTTGPYTGELFF

j_gene: TRBJ2-1
abundance: .
d_gene: TRBD2
v_gene: TRBV7-9
CDR3nt: TGTGCCAGCAGCACTCTGAGCGGGAGGCCCGCCTACAATGAGCAGTTCTTC
CDR3aa: CASSTLSGRPAYNEQFF

j_gene: TRBJ2-3
abundance: many
d_gene: .
v_gene: TRBV12-3/TRBV12-4
CDR3nt: TGTGCCAGCAGTCTCTCGGGAGCGTTAGATACGCAGTATTTT
CDR3aa: CASSLSGALDTQYF

j_gene: TRBJ2-1
abundance: many
d_gene: TRBD2
v_gene: TRBV29-1
CDR3nt: TGCAGCGTTGAGGGGGCTAGCGGGGCAAATGAGCAGTTCTTC
CDR3aa: CSVEGASGANEQFF

j_gene: TRBJ1-5
abundance: few
d_gene: TRBD1
v_gene: TRBV20-1
CDR3nt: TGCAGTGCTTTTCGACAGGGGGTACAGCCCCAGCATTTT
CDR3aa: CSAFRQGVQPQHF

j_gene: TRBJ2-1
abundance: few
d_gene: TRBD1
v_gene: TRBV29-1
CDR3nt: TGCAGCGTCGTACAGGGGCATGAGCAGTTCTTC
CDR3aa: CSVVQGHEQFF

j_gene: TRBJ2-1
abundance: .
d_gene: .
v_gene: TRBV30
CDR3nt: TGTGCCTGGAGTGTTTCACTCTACAATGAGCAGTTCTTC
CDR3aa: CAWSVSLYNEQFF

j_gene: TRBJ2-1
abundance: few
d_gene: .
v_gene: TRBV11-3
CDR3nt: TGTGCCAGCAGCGCACAAGCGAGCCTCTACAATGAGCAGTTCTTC
CDR3aa: CASSAQASLYNEQFF

j_gene: TRBJ1-1
abundance: .
d_gene: TRBD1
v_gene: TRBV3-1
CDR3nt: TGTGCCAGCAGCCTCGCCTCTCAGGGGGAGACTGAAGCTTTCTTT
CDR3aa: CASSLASQGETEAFF

j_gene: TRBJ2-5
abundance: .
d_gene: TRBD2
v_gene: TRBV12-3/TRBV12-4
CDR3nt: TGTGCCAGCAGAGCTCTAGCGGGAGGCGGAGAGACCCAGTACTTC
CDR3aa: CASRALAGGGETQYF

j_gene: TRBJ2-3
abundance: many
d_gene: .
v_gene: TRBV7-2
CDR3nt: TGTGCCAGCAGCTTTCGAGACACTCTGGCAGATACGCAGTATTTT
CDR3aa: CASSFRDTLADTQYF

j_gene: TRBJ1-1
abundance: .
d_gene: .
v_gene: TRBV6-2/TRBV6-3
CDR3nt: TGTGCCAGCAGTTATTCATCCCCATATATGACTGAAGCTTTCTTT
CDR3aa: CASSYSSPYMTEAFF

j_gene: TRBJ2-5
abundance: .
d_gene: .
v_gene: TRBV6-1
CDR3nt: TGTGCCAGCAGTGAATGGAGTTCTGCGCCTCAAGAGACCCAGTACTTC
CDR3aa: CASSEWSSAPQETQYF

j_gene: TRBJ1-5
abundance: .
d_gene: .
v_gene: TRBV28
CDR3nt: TGTGCCAGCAGTTTACGGGGTTTTAGCAATCAGCCCCAGCATTTT
CDR3aa: CASSLRGFSNQPQHF

j_gene: TRBJ2-3
abundance: many
d_gene: .
v_gene: TRBV18
CDR3nt: TGTGCCAGCTCGGGGTGGGGCGCATCCGATACGCAGTATTTT
CDR3aa: CASSGWGASDTQYF

j_gene: TRBJ1-1
abundance: .
d_gene: .
v_gene: TRBV20-1
CDR3nt: TGCAGTGCTAGAGCGGGGGGGGAGAACACTGAAGCTTTCTTT
CDR3aa: CSARAGGENTEAFF

j_gene: TRBJ2-2
abundance: .
d_gene: .
v_gene: TRBV2
CDR3nt: TGTGCCAGCAGTCCATGGGGGGTCAGGGGCTCGGAGAACACCGGGGAGCTGTTTTTT
CDR3aa: CASSPWGVRGSENTGELFF

j_gene: TRBJ2-1
abundance: .
d_gene: .
v_gene: TRBV20-1
CDR3nt: TGCAGTGCCCGCGGGGTCGCCGCATCTAGCTCCTACAATGAGCAGTTCTTC
CDR3aa: CSARGVAASSSYNEQFF

j_gene: TRBJ2-5
abundance: few
d_gene: .
v_gene: TRBV12-3/TRBV12-4
CDR3nt: TGTGCCAGCAGTCCGGACAGGGAGGGAGAGACCCAGTACTTC
CDR3aa: CASSPDREGETQYF

j_gene: TRBJ2-7
abundance: many
d_gene: .
v_gene: TRBV12-3/TRBV12-4
CDR3nt: TGTGCCAGCAGCTCAGGGGGGGCAGGGAACTACGAGCAGTACTTC
CDR3aa: CASSSGGAGNYEQYF

j_gene: TRBJ2-7
abundance: .
d_gene: TRBD2
v_gene: TRBV6-2/TRBV6-3
CDR3nt: TGTGCCAGCAGTTACAAGCTAGCGGGAGTCGGCGAGCAGTACTTC
CDR3aa: CASSYKLAGVGEQYF

j_gene: TRBJ2-4
abundance: many
d_gene: .
v_gene: TRBV20-1
CDR3nt: TGCAGTGCGCCAGCACGGGGATACATTCAGTACTTC
CDR3aa: CSAPARGYIQYF

j_gene: TRBJ2-1
abundance: few
d_gene: .
v_gene: TRBV15
CDR3nt: TGTGCCACCAGCAGAGAAGGCGGGATAGGGGGCAATGAGCAGTTCTTC
CDR3aa: CATSREGGIGGNEQFF

j_gene: TRBJ2-7
abundance: few
d_gene: .
v_gene: TRBV7-2
CDR3nt: TGTGCCAGCAGCTTAGGGGGACCCCTCTACGAGCAGTACTTC
CDR3aa: CASSLGGPLYEQYF

j_gene: TRBJ2-2
abundance: .
d_gene: .
v_gene: TRBV6-2/TRBV6-3
CDR3nt: TGTGCCGGAGGGCGGATGACGAACACCGGGGAGCTGTTTTTT
CDR3aa: CAGGRMTNTGELFF

j_gene: TRBJ2-1
abundance: few
d_gene: .
v_gene: TRBV27
CDR3nt: TGTGCCAGCAGTTCCCTGGCGAGGGCCCCCCGTTCCAATGAGCAGTTCTTC
CDR3aa: CASSSLARAPRSNEQFF

j_gene: TRBJ2-7
abundance: many
d_gene: TRBD1
v_gene: TRBV15
CDR3nt: TGTGCCACCAGCAGAGATACCGGGACAGGGATCTACGAGCAGTACTTC
CDR3aa: CATSRDTGTGIYEQYF

j_gene: TRBJ2-2
abundance: few
d_gene: TRBD2
v_gene: TRBV6-2/TRBV6-3
CDR3nt: TGTGCCAGCAGTTACTCTCTCGGCGGGAGGTCCTACCGGGACACCGGGGAGCTGTTTTTT
CDR3aa: CASSYSLGGRSYRDTGELFF

j_gene: TRBJ2-1
abundance: .
d_gene: TRBD2
v_gene: TRBV10-3
CDR3nt: TGTGCCATCAGCGGACTAGCAAACAATGAGCAGTTCTTC
CDR3aa: CAISGLANNEQFF

j_gene: TRBJ2-2
abundance: many
d_gene: .
v_gene: TRBV29-1
CDR3nt: TGCAGCGACACCTCCGGAGGGTCCGACACCGGGGAGCTGTTTTTT
CDR3aa: CSDTSGGSDTGELFF

j_gene: TRBJ2-3
abundance: many
d_gene: .
v_gene: TRBV5-1
CDR3nt: TGCGCCAGCAGCTTGGCCGGCGCCCCCGGAGATACGCAGTATTTT
CDR3aa: CASSLAGAPGDTQYF

j_gene: TRBJ2-2
abundance: many
d_gene: TRBD2
v_gene: TRBV7-2
CDR3nt: TGTGCCAGCAGCTTGACTAGCGCGAACACCGGGGAGCTGTTTTTT
CDR3aa: CASSLTSANTGELFF

j_gene: TRBJ2-2
abundance: many
d_gene: TRBD2
v_gene: TRBV10-2
CDR3nt: TGCGCCAGCAGCAATAGCGGGAGGGGCACCGGGGAGCTGTTTTTT
CDR3aa: CASSNSGRGTGELFF

j_gene: TRBJ2-1
abundance: few
d_gene: TRBD2
v_gene: TRBV10-3
CDR3nt: TGTGCCATCAGTGAAGGTGGCGGGAGGCCGGGTAATGAGCAGTTCTTC
CDR3aa: CAISEGGGRPGNEQFF

j_gene: TRBJ1-5
abundance: .
d_gene: TRBD1
v_gene: TRBV4-1
CDR3nt: TGCGCCAGCAGCCAAGAATCGACAGGGAGAAATCAGCCCCAGCATTTT
CDR3aa: CASSQESTGRNQPQHF

j_gene: TRBJ1-2
abundance: many
d_gene: TRBD1
v_gene: TRBV4-2
CDR3nt: TGTGCCAGCAGCCAAGATTTGGGACAGAATGATGGCTACACCTTC
CDR3aa: CASSQDLGQNDGYTF

j_gene: TRBJ2-1
abundance: many
d_gene: TRBD2
v_gene: TRBV15
CDR3nt: TGTGCCACCAGCAGAGGACTAGCGGAGTACAATGAGCAGTTCTTC
CDR3aa: CATSRGLAEYNEQFF

j_gene: TRBJ1-1
abundance: few
d_gene: .
v_gene: TRBV20-1
CDR3nt: TGCAGTGCTAGTTTTCGGGGGGGAAGCACTGAAGCTTTCTTT
CDR3aa: CSASFRGGSTEAFF

j_gene: TRBJ2-7
abundance: many
d_gene: .
v_gene: TRBV7-2
CDR3nt: TGTGCCAGCAGCTTAGATCATTACGAGCAGTACTTC
CDR3aa: CASSLDHYEQYF

j_gene: TRBJ2-1
abundance: few
d_gene: .
v_gene: TRBV12-3/TRBV12-4
CDR3nt: TGTGCCAGCAGTTTAGCGACCGGGACCTCCTACAATGAGCAGTTCTTC
CDR3aa: CASSLATGTSYNEQFF

j_gene: TRBJ2-5
abundance: .
d_gene: .
v_gene: TRBV7-8
CDR3nt: TGTGCCAGCAGCTTAATCCTGGACGGGAGCGTAGGACAGACCCAGTACTTC
CDR3aa: CASSLILDGSVGQTQYF

j_gene: TRBJ2-3
abundance: many
d_gene: .
v_gene: TRBV14
CDR3nt: TGTGCCAGCAGCCGACGGGGTAGCGCGTCAGATACGCAGTATTTT
CDR3aa: CASSRRGSASDTQYF

j_gene: TRBJ2-1
abundance: .
d_gene: .
v_gene: TRBV19
CDR3nt: TGTGCCAGTAGTATCGGGACGGTAAACAATGAGCAGTTCTTC
CDR3aa: CASSIGTVNNEQFF

j_gene: TRBJ1-1
abundance: many
d_gene: .
v_gene: TRBV25-1
CDR3nt: TGTGCCAGCTCAGAGTCTGGGGGGGCTGAAGCTTTCTTT
CDR3aa: CASSESGGAEAFF

j_gene: TRBJ2-1
abundance: few
d_gene: .
v_gene: TRBV5-1
CDR3nt: TGCGCCAGCAGCTTGGATCTGGGGCAGGATGAGCAGTTCTTC
CDR3aa: CASSLDLGQDEQFF

j_gene: TRBJ1-4
abundance: many
d_gene: TRBD1
v_gene: TRBV6-6
CDR3nt: TGTGCCAGCACGTTTCAGGGGGGGAAACTGTTTTTT
CDR3aa: CASTFQGGKLFF

j_gene: TRBJ2-1
abundance: .
d_gene: TRBD2
v_gene: TRBV12-3/TRBV12-4
CDR3nt: TGTGCCAGCAGCAGACTAGCGGGAGGTCTTGGGAATGAGCAGTTCTTC
CDR3aa: CASSRLAGGLGNEQFF